This T cell receptor (beta chain) comes out of a study of cytomegalovirus exposure and HLA in healthy donors. PCR involved 60 Vbeta and 13 Jbeta primers. Profiling relied on immunoSEQ multiplex PCR, and the TCRdb table lists in-frame clones only, not all of them. In the table there are some 67,000 clones, roughly 76% of which are singletons. This CDR3 contains 14 residues. Per the germline V gene, CDR1 is SQVTM and CDR2 is ANQGSEA. The J segment lost 4 bases and the V segment lost 6 bases, leaving 7 bases of the junction unmatched. The sample holds a few counts of this clone. What it recognizes is unknown. General study points: In a later analysis, across HLA loci, associated TCR counts were highest for DRB1, lowest for HLA-C. For TCR beta chains, V- and J-gene trimming was later linked to a missense DCLRE1C variant.

The clonotype was recovered from a man in his sixties in good health and CMV-seropositive. The chain has TRBV29-1 and TRBJ2-2; 8 nucleotides align to TRBD2. The sequenced sample consisted of PBMCs. CDR3 protein: CSVLASGPTGELFF. CDR3 nucleotides: TGCAGCGTCCTGGCTAGCGGGCCCACCGGGGAGCTGTTTTTT.